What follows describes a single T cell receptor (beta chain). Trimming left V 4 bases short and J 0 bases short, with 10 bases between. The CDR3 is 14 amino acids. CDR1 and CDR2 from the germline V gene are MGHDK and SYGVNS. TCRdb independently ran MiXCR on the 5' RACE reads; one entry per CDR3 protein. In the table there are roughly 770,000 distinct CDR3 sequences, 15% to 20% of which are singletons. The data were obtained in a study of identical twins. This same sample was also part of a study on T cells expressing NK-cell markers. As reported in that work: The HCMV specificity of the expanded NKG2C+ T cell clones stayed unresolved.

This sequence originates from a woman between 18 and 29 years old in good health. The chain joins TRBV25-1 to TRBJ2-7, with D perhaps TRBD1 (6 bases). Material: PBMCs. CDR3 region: CASSARGFSYEQYF. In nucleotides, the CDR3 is TGTGCCAGCAGTGCCAGGGGATTCTCCTACGAGCAGTACTTC.